The rows below give T cell receptor beta chains drawn from one sample of a study of cytomegalovirus exposure and HLA in healthy donors. Clones were read by immunoSEQ multiplex PCR, and TCRdb kept only the in-frame ones, dropping some. This table has over 200,000 clones, about 72% appearing once. Source material: PBMCs. These receptors all come from a male donor in good health and CMV-seronegative. Each CDR3 is given with its conserved first and last residue. A D gene is named only where the DNA matches it firmly. The listing skips clone size in some rows; elsewhere it reads once, few, many or a size class.

J | V | D | size | DNA | CDR3
TRBJ2-1 | TRBV7-9 | TRBD1 | - | TGTGCCAGCAGCTTTAGGGGACAGTACAATGAGCAGTTCTTC | CASSFRGQYNEQFF
TRBJ2-7 | TRBV19 | - | - | TGTGCCAGTAGTATCTCCCATTGGAGCTCCTACGAGCAGTACTTC | CASSISHWSSYEQYF
TRBJ1-2 | TRBV5-1 | TRBD1 | - | TGCGCCAGCAGCCTAGGACAGGGAGACTATGGCTACACCTTC | CASSLGQGDYGYTF
TRBJ2-7 | TRBV14 | TRBD2 | - | TGTGCCAGCAGCCAAGCGCTACTAGCGGGAGGGCCCCACGAGCAGTACTTC | CASSQALLAGGPHEQYF
TRBJ2-7 | TRBV11-2 | - | - | TGTGCCAGCAGCTTAGGCGGGGTCTACGAGCAGTACTTC | CASSLGGVYEQYF
TRBJ2-2 | TRBV19 | - | - | TGTGCCAGTAGTATACCCCGACGTGGGGGCAGGAACACCGGGGAGCTGTTTTTT | CASSIPRRGGRNTGELFF
TRBJ2-7 | TRBV27 | TRBD2 | once | TGTGCCAGCAGTTTGTTCGGACTAGCGGGAGGCAGCGACGAGCAGTACTTC | CASSLFGLAGGSDEQYF
TRBJ1-1 | TRBV7-6 | TRBD1 | - | TGTGCCAGCAGCTCCGGGACAGGGAACACTGAAGCTTTCTTT | CASSSGTGNTEAFF
TRBJ1-1 | TRBV5-1 | - | - | TGCGCCAGCAGCTTGGGGGCCGGGAACACTGAAGCTTTCTTT | CASSLGAGNTEAFF
TRBJ1-5 | TRBV29-1 | - | - | TGCAGCGTTGTGACGGGGTTGGGGAGCAATCAGCCCCAGCATTTT | CSVVTGLGSNQPQHF
TRBJ2-7 | TRBV6-5 | TRBD2 | - | TGTGCCAGCAGGGGAGGACTAGCGGATAGATACGAGCAGTACTTC | CASRGGLADRYEQYF
TRBJ1-6 | TRBV28 | - | - | TGTGCCAGCAGTTTATTGGGGAGGGGGTATAATTCACCCCTCCACTTT | CASSLLGRGYNSPLHF
TRBJ1-1 | TRBV15 | - | - | TGTGCCACCAGCAGAGATCGCGGTACTGAAGCTTTCTTT | CATSRDRGTEAFF
TRBJ1-2 | TRBV25-1 | TRBD1 | few | TGTGCCAGCAGCACAGGGGCCCACTATGGCTACACCTTC | CASSTGAHYGYTF
TRBJ2-1 | TRBV11-2 | TRBD2 | - | TGTGCCAGCAGCCATGGACTAGCGGGAGCTGAGCAGTTCTTC | CASSHGLAGAEQFF
TRBJ2-1 | TRBV5-1 | - | - | TGCGCCAGCAGCGGCGCAGGGATTACTCGCTACAATGAGCAGTTCTTC | CASSGAGITRYNEQFF
TRBJ2-7 | TRBV19 | - | - | TGTGCCAGTAGTATCCAGACTTGGAGCTCCTACGAGCAGTACTTC | CASSIQTWSSYEQYF
TRBJ1-4 | TRBV7-9 | - | few | TGTTCCAGCAGCTTAGTACAGGCCACAACTAATGAAAAACTGTTTTTT | CSSSLVQATTNEKLFF
TRBJ1-1 | TRBV6-6 | - | - | TGTGCCAGCACTCTGAACACTGAAGCTTTCTTT | CASTLNTEAFF